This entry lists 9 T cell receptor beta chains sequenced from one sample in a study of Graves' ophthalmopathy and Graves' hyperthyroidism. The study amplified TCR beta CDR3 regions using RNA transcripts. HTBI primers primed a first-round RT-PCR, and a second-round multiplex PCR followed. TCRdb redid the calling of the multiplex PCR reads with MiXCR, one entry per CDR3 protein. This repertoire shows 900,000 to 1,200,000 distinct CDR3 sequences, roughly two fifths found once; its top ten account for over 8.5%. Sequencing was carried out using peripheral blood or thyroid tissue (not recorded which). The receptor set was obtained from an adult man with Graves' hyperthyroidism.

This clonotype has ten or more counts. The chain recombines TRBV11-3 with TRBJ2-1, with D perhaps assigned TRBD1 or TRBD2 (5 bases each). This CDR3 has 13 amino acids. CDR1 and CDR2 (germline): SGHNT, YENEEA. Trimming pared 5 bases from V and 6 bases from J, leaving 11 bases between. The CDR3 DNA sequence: TGTGCCAGCAGCCGATGGGGGTCCAATGAGCAGTTCTTC. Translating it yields CASSRWGSNEQFF.

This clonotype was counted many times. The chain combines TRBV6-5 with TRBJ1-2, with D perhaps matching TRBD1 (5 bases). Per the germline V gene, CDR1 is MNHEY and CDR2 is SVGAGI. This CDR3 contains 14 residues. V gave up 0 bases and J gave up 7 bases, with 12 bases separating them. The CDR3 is CASSYSDQGLGYTF. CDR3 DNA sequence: TGTGCCAGCAGTTACTCGGATCAGGGTCTTGGCTACACCTTC.

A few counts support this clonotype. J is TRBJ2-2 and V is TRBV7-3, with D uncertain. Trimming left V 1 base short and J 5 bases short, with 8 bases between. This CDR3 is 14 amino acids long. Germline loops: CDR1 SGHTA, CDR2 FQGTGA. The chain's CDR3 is CASSLIVVTGELFF. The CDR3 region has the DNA TGTGCCAGCAGCTTAATAGTAGTAACCGGGGAGCTGTTTTTT.

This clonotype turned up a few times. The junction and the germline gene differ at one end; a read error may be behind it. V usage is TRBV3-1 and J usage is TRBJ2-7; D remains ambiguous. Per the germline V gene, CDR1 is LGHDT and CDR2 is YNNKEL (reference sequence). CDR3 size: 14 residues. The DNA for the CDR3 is TGTGCCAGCGGCCAAGGACCCACCGCCTACGAGCAGTACTTC. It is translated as CASGQGPTAYEQYF.

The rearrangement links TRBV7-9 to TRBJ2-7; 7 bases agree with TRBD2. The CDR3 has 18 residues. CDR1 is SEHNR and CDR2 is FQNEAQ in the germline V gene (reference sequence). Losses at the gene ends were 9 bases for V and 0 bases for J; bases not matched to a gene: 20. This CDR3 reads CASSEETSVEESSYEQYF. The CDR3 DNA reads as TGTGCCAGTAGTGAGGAAACTAGCGTTGAGGAGAGCTCCTACGAGCAGTACTTC.

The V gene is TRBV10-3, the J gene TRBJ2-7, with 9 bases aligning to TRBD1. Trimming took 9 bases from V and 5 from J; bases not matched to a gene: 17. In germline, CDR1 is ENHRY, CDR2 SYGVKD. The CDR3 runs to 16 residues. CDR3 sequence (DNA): TGTGCCATAGCCGGGACAGGGAACAAAGGGATCCACGAGCAGTACTTC. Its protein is CAIAGTGNKGIHEQYF.

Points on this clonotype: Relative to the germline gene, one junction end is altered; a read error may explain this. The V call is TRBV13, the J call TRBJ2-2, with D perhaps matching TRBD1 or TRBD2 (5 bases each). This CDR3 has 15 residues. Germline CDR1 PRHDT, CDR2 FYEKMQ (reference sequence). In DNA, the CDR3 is TGTGCCAGCAGCTTATTGGCAGGGAACACCGGGGAGCCGTTTTTT. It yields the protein CASSLLAGNTGEPFF.

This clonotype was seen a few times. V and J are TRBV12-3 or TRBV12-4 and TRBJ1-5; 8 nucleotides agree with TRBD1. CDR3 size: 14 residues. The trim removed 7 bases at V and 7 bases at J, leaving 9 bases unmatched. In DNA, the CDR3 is TGTGCCAGCACCTCAGGGGGCCCGGGCCAGCCCCAGCATTTT. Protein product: CASTSGGPGQPQHF.

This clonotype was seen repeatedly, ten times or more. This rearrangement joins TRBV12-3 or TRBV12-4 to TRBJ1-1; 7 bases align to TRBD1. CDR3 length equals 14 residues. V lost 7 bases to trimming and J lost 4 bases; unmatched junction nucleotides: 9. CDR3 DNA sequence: TGTGCCAGCACTCTACAGGGGTCGTCCACTGAAGCTTTCTTT. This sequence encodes CASTLQGSSTEAFF.